Detailed here is one T cell receptor beta chain. Its target is unknown. The CDR3 consists of 15 residues. Trimming took off 0 bases at V and 0 bases at J, with 4 bases between the two ends. From germline, CDR1 is SGHRS and CDR2 YFSETQ. These data are taken from a study of cytomegalovirus exposure and HLA in healthy donors. Overall study: One earlier analysis, a look at approximately 190 million T cells, found some 100 million unique TCR beta sequences.

Study-level results: Most sequenced TCRs were rare (though some public TCRs occurred in many donors). An assumption of roughly uniform sequencing depth across donors underlay the presence/absence analyses. CMV antigen specificity was confirmed in vitro for a few CMV-associated chains.

The PCR made use of 60 Vbeta and 13 Jbeta primers. The repertoire was sequenced with immunoSEQ multiplex PCR; TCRdb's copy has only in-frame clones and lacks some. The sample has roughly 140,000 clones, roughly 83% seen once. The chain is built from TRBV5-1 and TRBJ2-6; D not certain. This TCR was sampled from a man aged 35 to 55 in good health and CMV-seropositive. The sample comprised PBMCs. The CDR3 nucleotides read TGCGCCAGCAGCTTGGGGCACTCTGGGGCCAACGTCCTGACTTTC. It encodes CASSLGHSGANVLTF.